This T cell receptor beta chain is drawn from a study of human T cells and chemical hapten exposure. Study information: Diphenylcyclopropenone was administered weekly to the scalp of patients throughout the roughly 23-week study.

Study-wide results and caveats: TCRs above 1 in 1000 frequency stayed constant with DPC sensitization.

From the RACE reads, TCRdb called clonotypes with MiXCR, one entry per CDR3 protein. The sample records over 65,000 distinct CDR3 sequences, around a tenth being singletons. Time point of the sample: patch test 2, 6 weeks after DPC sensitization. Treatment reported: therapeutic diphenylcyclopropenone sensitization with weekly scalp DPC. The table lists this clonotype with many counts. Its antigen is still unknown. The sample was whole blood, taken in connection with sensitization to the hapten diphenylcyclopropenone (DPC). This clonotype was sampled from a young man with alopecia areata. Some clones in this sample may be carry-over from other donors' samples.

CDR3 in amino acids: CSARDGRGDYEQYF. In DNA, the CDR3 is TGCAGTGCTAGAGATGGACGGGGGGACTACGAGCAGTACTTC. J is TRBJ2-7 and V is TRBV20-1, with 7 bases lining up with TRBD2. Germline lookup yields CDR1 DFQATT and CDR2 SNEGSKA (reference sequence). This CDR3 has 14 amino acids. V lost 0 bases, J lost 3 bases, and 5 bases stayed unmatched.